Included here is one T cell receptor beta chain sequence, with context. Its antigen remains undetermined. Base qualities are not provided; no much larger clone lies one nucleotide away. Other nucleotide sequences in the sample specify the same CDR3. The sample is drawn from a study of shared clonotypes between healthy human individuals (dated by TCRdb to the early 2020s). Background on the whole study: The cohort included a few men and a couple of women between 18 and 49 years of age. To estimate repertoire size and how much clonotype sharing occurs between individuals, the study deeply sequenced the blood TCR repertoires of five or six healthy adults. For each donor, CD4 naive and CD4 memory were each given three plates, CD8 naive was given two plates, and CD8 memory was given one plate. To increase sequencing depth and limit assay-specific biases, different laboratories used diverse techniques to prepare libraries and sequence TCR repertoires. Each donor's leukapheresis produced roughly between roughly 0.85 and 10 billion PBMCs. General study outcomes and caveats: Even with the large sequencing depth, rarefaction of the sorted-subset datasets indicated that sequencing was incomplete. Because the study included only a small number of donors, the genetic and exposure-history diversity represented was limited. Sampling was restricted to blood, and TCR repertoires in tissues likely differ from the TCR repertoires found in blood. Pairwise subsampling indicated that sequencing depth was expected to affect the degree of clonotype sharing among donors. Compared with non-shared clonotypes, the clonotypes found in all four sorted-subset donors had higher generation probabilities. When several donors were compared, the shared fraction of clonotypes was about 5.5% for naive CD4, around 3.5% for naive CD8, more than 2% for memory CD4, and 0.35% to 0.4% for memory CD8. Estimated clonotype richness was generally larger for naive than for memory subsets.

Donors were healthy HIV-negative adults with no recently reported acute infections or vaccinations. Every donor was a Caucasian adult residing in Nashville, Tennessee, USA. CD4+ T cells were enriched by magnetic negative selection, after which naive cells were positively selected on CD45RA and the negative fraction was taken as the memory subset. Blood was collected by leukapheresis, and PBMCs were isolated by Ficoll-Histopaque density gradient centrifugation and then cryopreserved in liquid nitrogen vapor phase. Analytical flow cytometry was used to check the purity and quantity of every magnetically sorted T cell population. From each sorted fraction, genomic DNA was isolated and quantified by UV absorbance on a Nanodrop 2000c. Using the deep immunoSEQ assay, multiplex PCR amplified TCR CDR3 regions from genomic DNA. Extracted genomic DNA from each cell subset was spread evenly across all wells of several immunoSEQ 96-well plates, with each plate serving as a replicate. For sorted subsets, each replicate PCR was loaded with 200 ng genomic DNA, equivalent to 25,000 to 35,000 T cell genomes. The purified libraries were quantified using a Qubit 3.0 fluorometer, sized with a Bioanalyzer 2100, and then quantified again using the KAPA Library Quantification kit. Each immunoSEQ 96-well plate was sequenced on its own single-read 150-cycle Illumina NextSeq 550 flow cell. In the original analysis: Because the immunoSEQ output held only junctional sequences and lacked quality scores, the filtering could not match the filtering applied to full-length reads. To assign V/J genes and CDR3, sequences were annotated against IMGT germline references using PyIR, a Python wrapper for IgBLAST v1.9. Reads were filtered out if the reads had weak V/J assignments (E-value above 1e-6), no CDR3, stop codons, out-of-frame junctions, or ambiguous translated residues. V3J clonotypes were defined as sequences sharing an identical inferred V gene, J gene, and CDR3 amino acid sequence. Percentage overlap between repertoires was computed as shared unique clonotypes divided by the size of the smaller repertoire. Richness of each repertoire was evaluated using RTK rarefaction, the Chao1 estimator, and Recon v2.1 estimates of unobserved clonotypes. Generation probabilities were computed with OLGA for all TCRbeta clonotypes obtained by the gDNA method from a handful of donors. The source is immuneACCESS, and TCRdb retained only in-frame sequences with V and J called. Part of the clones is not carried over; for the studies checked, unresolved V genes explain less than half of this, and the remainder is unexplained. V and J calls and clone size are those listed in that table; D and trimming were worked out from the DNA. The sample table records approximately 2,300,000 clones; 80% to 95% of these occur just once. 0.3% to 0.4% of the sample is held by the ten biggest clonotypes.

Germline trimming amounts to 1 base on V and 1 base on J, with 1 as the count of junction bases outside the gene matches. The CDR3 covers 14 residues, taking in both the cysteine and the phenylalanine. The only DNA kept is the CDR3, 42 bases in frame from the first base. The germline V gene supplies CDR1 MGHRA and CDR2 YSYEKL. The receptor was isolated from a man aged 18 to 35 in good health. Some clones in this sample may be carry-over from other donors' samples. Input material: naive CD4+ T cells from PBMCs. Taken with the paper, the label for cell subset or site translates to: CD45RA+ positively selected. The sequence joins TRBV4-1 to TRBJ2-7, and 7 junctional nucleotides match TRBD1. The DNA sequence is as follows: TGCGCCAGCAGCCAAGGACAGGGTTCCTACGAGCAGTACTTC. The translation is CASSQGQGSYEQYF.